This TCR beta chain was sequenced during a study of CD8 T cells in ankylosing spondylitis (dated by TCRdb to 2016 to 2017). Turning to the overall study: The study set out to find disease-linked TCR variants by profiling T cell receptor beta repertoires in ankylosing spondylitis patients and healthy donors. Peripheral blood samples were taken, and synovial fluid was additionally collected from ankylosing spondylitis patients. The full study cohort comprised 25 ankylosing spondylitis patients and over 95 healthy donors.

The CDR1 and CDR2 encoded by the germline V gene (reference sequence) are DFQATT and SNEGSKA. V was cut back by 0 bases and J by 3 bases, leaving a gap of 9 bases between them. Taken from cysteine to phenylalanine, the CDR3 has 14 residues. The sequence is cut down to CDR3 DNA, 42 bases in frame from base 1. For sequencing, an Illumina HiSeq 2500 was employed. Quantitative 5'-RACE with molecular barcodes was the method used to prepare the TCR beta libraries. The study's own analysis went as follows. Disease-linked TCR variants were identified with a new computational method built on a probabilistic model of VDJ rearrangement. The raw public data were reprocessed by TCRdb itself: fastp quality trimming at Q25, MiXCR clonotype calling, in-frame beta chains only. Each CDR3 protein appears once, grouped with its most common genes and DNA. The V and J calls here are based on TCRdb, not the publication. This sample holds roughly 230,000 distinct CDR3 sequences; around 8% were observed only once. The top ten constitute 4.5% to 5% of the sample.

This clonotype was seen repeatedly, ten times or more. Its binding antigen is unknown. Base quality data are lacking; no much larger clone is found one base away. Paper-wide results and their limitations: A TCR beta motif made up of several highly homologous amino acid variants appeared to be characteristic of blood from ankylosing spondylitis patients. Some TCR beta motif variants had previously been reported in synovial fluid and blood of reactive arthritis patients, which suggested common disease-initiation mechanisms. The disease-linked clones were reported as significantly enriched in matched synovial fluid samples from ankylosing spondylitis patients. The disease-linked clones had a CD8+ phenotype and were found at relatively low frequencies in peripheral blood.

The clonotype originates from a female donor with ankylosing spondylitis or in good health (not recorded which). The chain is encoded by TRBV20-1 joined to TRBJ1-5; the D gene is not confidently resolved. Sequenced sample: blood, either unsorted or a sorted T cell fraction (not recorded which). Read as DNA, the sequence is TGCAGTGCTAGAGATAGTCTCGACAATCAGCCCCAGCATTTT. This translates into CSARDSLDNQPQHF.